Here is one T cell receptor beta chain with its context. The sample comes from a study of blood T cell repertoires in COVID-19. On the study more broadly: Acute and convalescent COVID-19 specimens originated in the United States, Italy and Spain. PBMCs, B-cell-depleted T cells, or T cells provided the cDNA or gDNA that made up the material.

V lost 4 bases, J lost 10 bases, and 17 bases lay in between. The germline V gene has CDR1 SGHTA and CDR2 FQGNSA. The CDR3 has 15 amino acids. Original processing methods: Amplification with reference gene primers provided the estimates of nucleated cell counts. Only in-frame clones appear in the TCRdb table, and some are missing; sequencing was by immunoSEQ multiplex PCR. The V and J calls and clone size were taken over from that table, and D and trimming were inferred from the DNA. The table shows 110,000 to 150,000 clones, with roughly 84% occurring only once. Sequencing was carried out using peripheral blood. The V and J genes are TRBV7-2 and TRBJ1-6, with TRBD1 as a possible D gene (6 bases). The sequence came from a human donor in a cohort sampled during active COVID-19. As DNA, the CDR3 is TGTGCCAGCAGCTCCCAAAAACAGGGCTCCTCACCCCTCCACTTT. It encodes CASSSQKQGSSPLHF. Using reference TRBV7-2 and TRBJ1-6 for the parts outside the CDR3, the full variable domain is GAGVSQSPSNKVTEKGKDVELRCDPISGHTALYWYRQSLGQGLEFLIYFQGNSAPDKSGLPSDRFSAERTGGSVSTLTIQRTQQEDSAVYLCASSSQKQGSSPLHFGNGTRLTVT.